This T cell receptor (beta chain) comes out of a study of OX40 agonist ivuxolimab in advanced cancers. Across the study: An agonistic human IgG2 monoclonal antibody against OX40 (CD134) was given. Patients with prior anti-PD-1, anti-PD-L1 or anti-CTLA-4 therapy were eligible; about 40% had some. Regarding the study as a whole: More expanded clones were seen, on average, in CD8+ T cells than in CD4+.

As regards this clone: Its antigen is unidentified.

In germline, CDR1 is LGHNA, CDR2 YSLEER. This CDR3 region has 15 residues. Trimming removed 0 bases from V and 6 bases from J; junction bases left unmatched: 5. If patients had autoimmune disease history or systemic immunosuppression, they were excluded. TCRdb keeps only in-frame clones here, not all; method: immunoSEQ multiplex PCR. The table has tens of thousands of clones, about 86% seen once; the top ten hold about 1.7%. Sequenced here: CD4+ or CD8+ T cells sorted from blood, sampled in a trial of the OX40 agonist ivuxolimab. This chain uses TRBV4-3 with TRBJ2-3; 8 bases are a match to TRBD2. This receptor was taken from an adult with an advanced solid tumor such as melanoma, head and neck, liver or kidney cancer. The CDR3 is CASSQEERGHDTQYF. CDR3 coding DNA: TGCGCCAGCAGCCAAGAGGAGCGGGGGCACGATACGCAGTATTTT.